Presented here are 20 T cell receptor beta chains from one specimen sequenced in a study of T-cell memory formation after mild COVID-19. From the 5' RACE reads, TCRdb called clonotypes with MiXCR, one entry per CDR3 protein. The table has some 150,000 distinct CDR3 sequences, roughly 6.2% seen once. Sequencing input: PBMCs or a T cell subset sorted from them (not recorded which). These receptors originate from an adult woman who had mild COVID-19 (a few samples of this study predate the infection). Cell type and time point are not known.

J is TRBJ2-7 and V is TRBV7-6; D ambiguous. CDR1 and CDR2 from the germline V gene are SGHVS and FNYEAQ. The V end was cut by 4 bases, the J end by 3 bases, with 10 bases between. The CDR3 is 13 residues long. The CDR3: CASSSPPRYEQYF. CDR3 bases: TGTGCCAGCAGCTCCCCCCCACGCTACGAGCAGTACTTC.

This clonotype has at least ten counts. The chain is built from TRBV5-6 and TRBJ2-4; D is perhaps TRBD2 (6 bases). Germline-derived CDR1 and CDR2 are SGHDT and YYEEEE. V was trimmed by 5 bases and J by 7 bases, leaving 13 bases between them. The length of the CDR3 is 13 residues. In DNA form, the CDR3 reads TGTGCCAGCAGTCCTGCGGGATGGAACATTCAGTACTTC. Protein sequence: CASSPAGWNIQYF.

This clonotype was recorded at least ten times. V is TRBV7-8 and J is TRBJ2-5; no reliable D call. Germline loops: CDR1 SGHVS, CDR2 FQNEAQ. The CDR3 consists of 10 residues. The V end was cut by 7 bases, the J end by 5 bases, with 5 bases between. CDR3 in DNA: TGTGCCAGCATCGGGGAGACCCAGTACTTC. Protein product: CASIGETQYF.

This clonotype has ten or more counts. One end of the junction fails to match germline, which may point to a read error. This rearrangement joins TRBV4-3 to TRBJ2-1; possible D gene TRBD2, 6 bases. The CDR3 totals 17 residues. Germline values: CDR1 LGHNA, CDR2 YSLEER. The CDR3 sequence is CASSQDVGGRTAPLVVF. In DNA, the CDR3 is TGCGCCAGCAGCCAAGATGTGGGGGGAAGGACGGCCCCCTTGGTGGTCTTC.

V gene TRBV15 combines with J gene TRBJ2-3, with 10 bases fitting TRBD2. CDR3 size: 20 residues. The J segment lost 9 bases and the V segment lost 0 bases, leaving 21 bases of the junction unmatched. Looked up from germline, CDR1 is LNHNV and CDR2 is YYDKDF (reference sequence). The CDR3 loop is CATSRDGELAGTRRRLTQYF. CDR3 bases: TGTGCCACCAGCAGAGATGGCGAACTAGCGGGGACGCGCCGGAGGTTGACGCAGTATTTT.

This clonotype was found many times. This CDR3 is CASRGTGADTQYF. Here the CDR3 DNA reads TGTGCCAGCAGAGGTACAGGGGCAGATACGCAGTATTTT. This chain uses TRBV6-2 or TRBV6-3 with TRBJ2-3; TRBD1 aligns across 7 bases. The ends lost 6 bases at V and 4 bases at J; junction bases unmatched: 4. The germline gives CDR1 MNHEY, CDR2 SVGEGT. CDR3 length equals 13 residues.

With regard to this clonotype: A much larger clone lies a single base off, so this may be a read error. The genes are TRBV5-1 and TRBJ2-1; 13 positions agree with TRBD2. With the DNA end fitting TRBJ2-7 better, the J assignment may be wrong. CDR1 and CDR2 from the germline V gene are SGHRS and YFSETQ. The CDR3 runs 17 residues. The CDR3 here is CASSYGLAGVLGNEQYF. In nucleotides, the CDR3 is TGCGCCAGCAGCTACGGACTAGCGGGAGTGCTGGGGAATGAGCAGTACTTC.

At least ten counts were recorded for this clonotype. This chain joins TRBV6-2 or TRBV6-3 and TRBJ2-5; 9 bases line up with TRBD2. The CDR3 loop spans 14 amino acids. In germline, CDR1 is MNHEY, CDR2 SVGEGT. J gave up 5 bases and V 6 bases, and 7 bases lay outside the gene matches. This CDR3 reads CASRASAGGETQYF. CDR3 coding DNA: TGTGCCAGCAGGGCTTCAGCGGGAGGTGAGACCCAGTACTTC.

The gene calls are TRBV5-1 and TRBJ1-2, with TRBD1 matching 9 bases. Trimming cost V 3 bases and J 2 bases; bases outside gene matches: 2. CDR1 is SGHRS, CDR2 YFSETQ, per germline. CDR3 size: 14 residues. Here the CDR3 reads CASSWDRVNYGYTF. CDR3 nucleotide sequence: TGCGCCAGCAGCTGGGACAGGGTCAACTATGGCTACACCTTC.

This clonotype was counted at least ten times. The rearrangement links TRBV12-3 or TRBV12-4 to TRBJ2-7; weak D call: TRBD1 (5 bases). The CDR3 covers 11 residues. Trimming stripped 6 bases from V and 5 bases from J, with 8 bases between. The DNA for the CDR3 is TGTGCCAGCAGCTGGGGCGACGAGCAGTACTTC. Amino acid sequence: CASSWGDEQYF.

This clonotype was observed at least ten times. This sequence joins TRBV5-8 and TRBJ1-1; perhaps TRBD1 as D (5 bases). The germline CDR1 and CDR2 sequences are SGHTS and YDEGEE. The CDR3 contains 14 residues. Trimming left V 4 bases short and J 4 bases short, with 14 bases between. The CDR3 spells CASSRGLGGTEAFF. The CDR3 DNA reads TGTGCCAGCAGCAGGGGTCTTGGGGGCACTGAAGCTTTCTTT.

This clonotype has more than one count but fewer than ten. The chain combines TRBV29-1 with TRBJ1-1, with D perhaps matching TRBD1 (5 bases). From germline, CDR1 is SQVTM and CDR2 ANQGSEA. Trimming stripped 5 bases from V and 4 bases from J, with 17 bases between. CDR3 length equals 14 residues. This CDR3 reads CSVSPGNAGTEAFF. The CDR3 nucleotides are TGCAGCGTTAGCCCAGGGAACGCGGGCACTGAAGCTTTCTTT.

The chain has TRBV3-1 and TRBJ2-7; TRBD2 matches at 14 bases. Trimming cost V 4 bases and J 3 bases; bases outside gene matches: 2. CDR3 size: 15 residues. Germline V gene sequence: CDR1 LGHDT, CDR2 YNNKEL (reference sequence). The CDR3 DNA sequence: TGTGCCAGCAGCCGGGGACTAGCGGGGGTCTACGAGCAGTACTTC. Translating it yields CASSRGLAGVYEQYF.

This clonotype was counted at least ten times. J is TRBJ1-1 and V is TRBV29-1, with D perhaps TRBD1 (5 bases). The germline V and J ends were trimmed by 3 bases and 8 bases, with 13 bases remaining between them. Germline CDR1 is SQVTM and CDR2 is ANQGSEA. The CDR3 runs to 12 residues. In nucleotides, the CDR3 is TGCAGCGTTGAGAGGGACCCTCGGGAAGCTTTCTTT. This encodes CSVERDPREAFF.

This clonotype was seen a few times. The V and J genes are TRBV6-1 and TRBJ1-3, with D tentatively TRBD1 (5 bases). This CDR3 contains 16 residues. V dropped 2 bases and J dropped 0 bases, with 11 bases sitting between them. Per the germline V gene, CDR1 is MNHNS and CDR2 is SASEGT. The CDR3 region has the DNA TGTGCCAGCAGTGAAAAGAGCCAGGGCTCTGGAAACACCATATATTTT. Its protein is CASSEKSQGSGNTIYF.

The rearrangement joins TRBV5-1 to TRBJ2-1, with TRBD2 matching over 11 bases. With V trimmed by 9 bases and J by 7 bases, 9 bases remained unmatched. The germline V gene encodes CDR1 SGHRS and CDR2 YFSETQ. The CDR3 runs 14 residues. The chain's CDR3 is CATKGLAERNEQFF. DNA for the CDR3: TGCGCCACAAAGGGACTAGCGGAACGGAATGAGCAGTTCTTC.

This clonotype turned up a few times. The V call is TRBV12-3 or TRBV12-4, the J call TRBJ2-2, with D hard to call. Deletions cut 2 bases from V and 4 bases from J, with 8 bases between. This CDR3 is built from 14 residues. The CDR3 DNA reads TGTGCCAGCAGTTTACGACGGACCACCGGGGAGCTGTTTTTT. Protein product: CASSLRRTTGELFF.

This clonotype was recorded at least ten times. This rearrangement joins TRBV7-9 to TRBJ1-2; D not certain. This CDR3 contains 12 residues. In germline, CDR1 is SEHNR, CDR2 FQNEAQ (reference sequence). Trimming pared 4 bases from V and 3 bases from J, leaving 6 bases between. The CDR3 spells CASSSSDYGYTF. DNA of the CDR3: TGTGCCAGCAGCTCGTCGGACTATGGCTACACCTTC. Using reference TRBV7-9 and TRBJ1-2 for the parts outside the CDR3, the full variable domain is DTGVSQNPRHKITKRGQNVTFRCDPISEHNRLYWYRQTLGQGPEFLTYFQNEAQLEKSRLLSDRFSAERPKGSFSTLEIQRTEQGDSAMYLCASSSSDYGYTFGSGTRLTVV.

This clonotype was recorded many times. The chain's CDR3 is CASSLQGDQPQHF. The CDR3 bases are TGTGCCAGCAGCTTACAGGGAGATCAGCCCCAGCATTTT. The chain carries TRBV7-6 and TRBJ1-5; D may be TRBD1 (5 bases). CDR1 SGHVS and CDR2 FNYEAQ come from the germline V gene. The CDR3 is 13 amino acids. Trimming left V 2 bases short and J 5 bases short, with 7 bases between.

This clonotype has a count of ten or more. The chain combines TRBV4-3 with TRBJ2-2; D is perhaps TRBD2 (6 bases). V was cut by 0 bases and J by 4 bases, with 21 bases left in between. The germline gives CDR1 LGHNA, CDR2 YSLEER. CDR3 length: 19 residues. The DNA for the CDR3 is TGCGCCAGCAGCCAAGATAACATTTCGGGGGAGTGGAGCACCGGGGAGCTGTTTTTT. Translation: CASSQDNISGEWSTGELFF.